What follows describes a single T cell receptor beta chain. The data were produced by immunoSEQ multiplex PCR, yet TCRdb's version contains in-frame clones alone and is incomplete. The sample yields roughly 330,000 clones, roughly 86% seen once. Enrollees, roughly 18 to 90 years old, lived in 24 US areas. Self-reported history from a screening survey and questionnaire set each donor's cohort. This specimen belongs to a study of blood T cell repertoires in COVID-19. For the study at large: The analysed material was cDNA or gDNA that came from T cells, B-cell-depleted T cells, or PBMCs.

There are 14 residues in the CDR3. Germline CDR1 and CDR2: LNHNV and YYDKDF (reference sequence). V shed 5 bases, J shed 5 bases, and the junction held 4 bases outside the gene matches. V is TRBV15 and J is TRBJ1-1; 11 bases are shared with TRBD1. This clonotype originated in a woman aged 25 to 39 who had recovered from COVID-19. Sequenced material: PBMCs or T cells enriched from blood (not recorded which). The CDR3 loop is CATSGTGGETEAFF. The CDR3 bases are TGTGCCACCAGCGGGACAGGGGGGGAGACTGAAGCTTTCTTT. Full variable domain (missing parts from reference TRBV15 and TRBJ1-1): DAMVIQNPRYQVTQFGKPVTLSCSQTLNHNVMYWYQQKSSQAPKLLFHYYDKDFNNEADTPDNFQSRRPNTSFCFLDIRSPGLGDTAMYLCATSGTGGETEAFFGQGTRLTVV.